The source of this T cell receptor (beta chain) is a study of T cells in Graves' hyperthyroidism and ophthalmopathy. Amplified regions were TCR beta CDR3 sequences from RNA transcripts. With the HTBI primer set, the TCR CDR3 went through a first round of RT-PCR. TCRdb reprocessed the multiplex PCR reads via MiXCR and lists one record per CDR3 protein. The data contain around 290,000 distinct CDR3 sequences, more than 10% of them singletons. V trimming: 8 bases; J trimming: 9 bases; junction bases outside the gene matches: 10. This CDR3 has 13 amino acids. Per germline, CDR1 MNHNS and CDR2 SASEGT. On this clonotype itself: The antigen is undetermined.

The patients, who ranged from 18 to 65 in age, presented with newly diagnosed hyperthyroidism lasting under 2 months. Clinical symptoms, serum thyroxine, TRAb, thyroid ultrasound and orbital computed tomography established diagnosis. Study conclusions and caveats: Progression to ophthalmopathy was predicted a median of 6.5 months early.

This chain links TRBV6-1 with TRBJ1-3; 7 nucleotides match TRBD1. The TCR originated in a woman younger than 45 with Graves' hyperthyroidism that later progressed to Graves' ophthalmopathy. Sequencing was performed on blood. The CDR3 coding sequence is TGTGCCAGCCTGGACAGGATTCCGTTCACCATATATTTT. Protein sequence: CASLDRIPFTIYF.